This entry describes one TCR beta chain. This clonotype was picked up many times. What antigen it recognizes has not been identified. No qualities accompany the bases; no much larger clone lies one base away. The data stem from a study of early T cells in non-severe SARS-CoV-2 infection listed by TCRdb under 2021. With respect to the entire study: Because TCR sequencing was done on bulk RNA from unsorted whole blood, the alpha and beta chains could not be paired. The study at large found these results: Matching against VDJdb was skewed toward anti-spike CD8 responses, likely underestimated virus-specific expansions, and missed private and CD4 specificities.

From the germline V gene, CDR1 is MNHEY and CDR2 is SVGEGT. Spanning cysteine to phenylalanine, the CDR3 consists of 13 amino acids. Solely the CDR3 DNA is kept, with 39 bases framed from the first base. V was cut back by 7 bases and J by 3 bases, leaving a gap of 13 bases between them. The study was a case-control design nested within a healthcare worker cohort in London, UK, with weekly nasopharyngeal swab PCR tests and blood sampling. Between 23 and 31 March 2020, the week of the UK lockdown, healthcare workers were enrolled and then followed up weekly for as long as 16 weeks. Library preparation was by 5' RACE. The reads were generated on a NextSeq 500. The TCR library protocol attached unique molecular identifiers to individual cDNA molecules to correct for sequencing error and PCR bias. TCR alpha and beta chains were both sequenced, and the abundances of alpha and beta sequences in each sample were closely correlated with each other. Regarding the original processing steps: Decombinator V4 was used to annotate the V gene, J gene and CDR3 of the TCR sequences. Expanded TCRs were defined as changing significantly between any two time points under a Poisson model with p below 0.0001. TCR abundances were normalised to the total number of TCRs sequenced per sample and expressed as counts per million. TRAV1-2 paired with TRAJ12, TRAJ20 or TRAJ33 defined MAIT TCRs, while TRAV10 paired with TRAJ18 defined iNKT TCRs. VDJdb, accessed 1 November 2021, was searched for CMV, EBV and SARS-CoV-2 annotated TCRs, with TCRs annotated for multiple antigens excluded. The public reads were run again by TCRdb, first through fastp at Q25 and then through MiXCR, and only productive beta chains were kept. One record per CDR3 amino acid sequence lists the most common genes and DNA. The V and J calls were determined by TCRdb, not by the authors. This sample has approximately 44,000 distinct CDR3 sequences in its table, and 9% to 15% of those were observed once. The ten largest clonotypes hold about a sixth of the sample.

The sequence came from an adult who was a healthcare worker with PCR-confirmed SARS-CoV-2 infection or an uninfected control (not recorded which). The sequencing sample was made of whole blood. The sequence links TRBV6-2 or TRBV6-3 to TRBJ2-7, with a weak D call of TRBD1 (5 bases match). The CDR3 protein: CASTGRGNYEQYF. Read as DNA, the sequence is TGTGCCAGCACAGGGCGTGGGAACTACGAGCAGTACTTC.